Each of the 18 T cell receptor beta chains below was sequenced from the same sample in a study of human T cells and chemical hapten exposure. Sample time point: healthy volunteer bleed at 6 weeks. Before extraction, the whole blood was not fractionated, and total RNA was taken from it. In TCRdb, the RACE reads were re-called with MiXCR into one record per CDR3 protein. The sample consists of 65,000 or so distinct CDR3 sequences, about 6.5% of them appearing once. Sequenced sample: whole blood. These receptors were obtained from a female donor in good health. Some clones in this sample may be carry-over from other donors' samples.

This clonotype has just a few counts. This rearrangement joins TRBV6-5 to TRBJ1-2; 9 nucleotides align to TRBD1. Germline V gives CDR1 MNHEY, CDR2 SVGAGI. CDR3 length: 14 amino acids. The junction had 4 bases not matched to a gene; V was cut back by 4 bases and J by 4 bases. The CDR3 nucleotides read TGTGCCAGCAGTTTGGGACAGGGAACCTATGGCTACACCTTC. This translates into CASSLGQGTYGYTF.

This clonotype was seen repeatedly, ten times or more. The chain is built from TRBV6-2 or TRBV6-3 and TRBJ2-3, with D hard to call. The CDR3 totals 13 residues. Trimming pared 2 bases from V and 2 bases from J, leaving 5 bases between. Germline CDR1 MNHEY, CDR2 SVGEGT. CDR3 in amino acids: CASSYNYTDTQYF. DNA of the CDR3: TGTGCCAGCAGTTACAACTACACAGATACGCAGTATTTT.

As DNA, the CDR3 is TGTGCCATCAGTGATGGTGGACAGGGGTCGAAAGAGCAGTACTTC. Translated: CAISDGGQGSKEQYF. The V gene is TRBV10-3, the J gene TRBJ2-7; 9 bases map to TRBD1. The CDR3 spans 15 residues. Germline loops: CDR1 ENHRY, CDR2 SYGVKD. Trimming at V came to 3 bases and at J to 7 bases, leaving 10 bases not matched to a gene.

A few counts support this clonotype. The genes are TRBV7-9 and TRBJ2-3; tentative D call: TRBD1 (5 bases). The germline CDR1 and CDR2 sequences are SEHNR and FQNEAQ (reference sequence). This CDR3 region has 13 residues. The V and J ends lost 5 bases and 4 bases respectively, with 10 bases between them. CDR3 residues: CASSDQGSDTQYF. The CDR3 nucleotides are TGTGCCAGCAGCGACCAGGGTTCAGATACGCAGTATTTT. The variable domain in full, completed from reference TRBV7-9 and TRBJ2-3, reads DTGVSQNPRHKITKRGQNVTFRCDPISEHNRLYWYRQTLGQGPEFLTYFQNEAQLEKSRLLSDRFSAERPKGSFSTLEIQRTEQGDSAMYLCASSDQGSDTQYFGPGTRLTVL.

This clonotype was counted between two and nine times. The chain uses TRBV2 and TRBJ2-7, with 7 bases that match TRBD2. Looked up from germline, CDR1 is SNHLY and CDR2 is FYNNEI. V shed 7 bases, J shed 7 bases, and the junction held 13 bases outside the gene matches. CDR3 length: 14 residues. CDR3 DNA sequence: TGTGCCAGCAAGGTGGGAGGGCCCTCGTTGGAGCAGTACTTC. Translation gives CASKVGGPSLEQYF. Complete variable domain (other parts from reference TRBV2 and TRBJ2-7): EPEVTQTPSHQVTQMGQEVILRCVPISNHLYFYWYRQILGQKVEFLVSFYNNEISEKSEIFDDQFSVERPDGSNFTLKIRSTKLEDSAMYFCASKVGGPSLEQYFGPGTRLTVT.

The rearrangement joins TRBV7-2 to TRBJ1-5, with D unclear. Trimming pared 4 bases from V and 0 bases from J, leaving 19 bases between. Germline loops: CDR1 SGHTA, CDR2 FQGNSA. This CDR3 region has 18 residues. In DNA form, the CDR3 reads TGTGCCAGCAGCTCTACCCCATTAAGGACCTATAGCAATCAGCCCCAGCATTTT. Translation: CASSSTPLRTYSNQPQHF.

This clonotype was counted a few times. The chain combines TRBV6-5 with TRBJ1-1; no reliable D call. V was pared by 2 bases and J by 7 bases, with 17 bases between. CDR3 length equals 15 residues. Germline V gene lookup returns CDR1 MNHEY and CDR2 SVGAGI. This CDR3 is CASSYRTGVYLEAFF. The CDR3 DNA reads as TGTGCCAGCAGTTACCGGACCGGCGTTTACCTTGAAGCTTTCTTT.

This clonotype was seen at least ten times. Here the CDR3 reads CASSTYTGGNEQYF. The CDR3 DNA sequence: TGCGCCAGCAGCACCTATACAGGGGGCAACGAGCAGTACTTC. This chain joins TRBV5-1 and TRBJ2-7; 9 positions match TRBD1. This CDR3 comprises 14 residues. With V trimmed by 4 bases and J by 5 bases, 7 bases remained unmatched. Germline lookup yields CDR1 SGHRS and CDR2 YFSETQ.

The chain employs TRBV6-1 and TRBJ1-5; TRBD1 agrees at 8 bases. The trim removed 2 bases at V and 11 bases at J, leaving 14 bases unmatched. The CDR3 has 16 amino acids. CDR1 and CDR2 (germline): MNHNS, SASEGT. This CDR3 is CASSENGDRRKGAQHF. For the CDR3, the DNA is TGTGCCAGCAGTGAAAATGGGGACAGGAGGAAGGGAGCCCAGCATTTT.

This clonotype was recorded at least ten times. This chain uses TRBV11-1 with TRBJ1-1, with D unclear. Germline loops: CDR1 SGHAT, CDR2 FQDESV (reference sequence). The CDR3 runs 16 residues. Trimming took 8 bases from V and 0 from J, leaving 19 bases between them. The CDR3 region has the DNA TGTGCCAGCGCCCCCATCGCCAGGCAGTTGAACACTGAAGCTTTCTTT. As protein: CASAPIARQLNTEAFF. The full variable domain, completed using reference TRBV11-1 and TRBJ1-1, is EAEVAQSPRYKITEKSQAVAFWCDPISGHATLYWYRQILGQGPELLVQFQDESVVDDSQLPKDRFSAERLKGVDSTLKIQPAELGDSAMYLCASAPIARQLNTEAFFGQGTRLTVV.

The V and J genes are TRBV7-8 and TRBJ1-6; 10 bases align to TRBD1. Germline lookup yields CDR1 SGHVS and CDR2 FQNEAQ. With 1 base clipped from V and 8 bases from J, the junction kept 5 bases outside the gene matches. The CDR3 totals 16 residues. The CDR3 bases are TGTGCCAGCAGCTTAGGAGGGACAGGGGTTGATTCACCCCTCCACTTT. This gives the protein CASSLGGTGVDSPLHF.

With respect to this clonotype: This may be a read error: a much more frequent sequence differs by one nucleotide. CDR3 coding DNA: TGCAGTGCTAGAGATAATAGGCGGGGCAATGAGCAGTTCTTC. This translates into CSARDNRRGNEQFF. J is TRBJ2-1 and V is TRBV20-1; D might be TRBD2 (6 bases). The CDR3 contains 14 residues. V dropped 0 bases and J dropped 6 bases, with 12 bases sitting between them. Germline loops: CDR1 DFQATT, CDR2 SNEGSKA (reference sequence).

There are many counts of this clonotype. The rearrangement joins TRBV6-2 or TRBV6-3 to TRBJ1-5; possibly TRBD1 for D (5 bases). Trimming stripped 6 bases from V and 6 bases from J, with 15 bases between. The CDR3 contains 14 residues. The V gene's germline CDR1 is MNHEY and CDR2 SVGEGT. CDR3 in DNA: TGTGCCAGCAGGCAAGACAGTGGGGGTCAGCCCCAGCATTTT. Its translation is CASRQDSGGQPQHF.

The gene calls are TRBV28 and TRBJ2-7, with 8 bases that match TRBD1. CDR1 is MDHEN, CDR2 SYDVKM, per germline. The CDR3 length is 15 residues. V shed 4 bases and J 3 bases; nucleotides not matched to a gene: 8. CDR3 amino acids: CASSSPGTGFYEQYF. In DNA form, the CDR3 reads TGTGCCAGCAGTTCCCCAGGGACAGGATTCTACGAGCAGTACTTC.

Only a few counts were recorded for this clonotype. The chain has TRBV3-1 and TRBJ1-5; 10 nucleotides line up with TRBD1. V lost 3 bases and J lost 6; bases outside the gene matches: 8. Per germline, CDR1 LGHDT and CDR2 YNNKEL (reference sequence). The CDR3 sequence is 16 residues long. The CDR3 DNA is TGTGCCAGCAGCCATGCCTCCGGGACAGGGGCTCAGCCCCAGCATTTT. This sequence encodes CASSHASGTGAQPQHF. Together with reference TRBV3-1 and TRBJ1-5, the CDR3 gives the full variable domain: DTAVSQTPKYLVTQMGNDKSIKCEQNLGHDTMYWYKQDSKKFLKIMFSYNNKELIINETVPNRFSPKSPDKAHLNLHINSLELGDSAVYFCASSHASGTGAQPQHFGDGTRLSIL.

This clonotype has only a few counts. The chain combines TRBV13 with TRBJ2-7; 8 nucleotides line up with TRBD1. The CDR3 has 14 residues. V was clipped by 4 bases and J by 2 bases; unmatched bases: 4. The germline gives CDR1 PRHDT, CDR2 FYEKMQ (reference sequence). As DNA, the CDR3 is TGTGCCAGCAGCTCCTCGGACAGGGCCTACGAGCAGTACTTC. This sequence encodes CASSSSDRAYEQYF.

This clonotype was recorded at least ten times. The chain is built from TRBV29-1 and TRBJ2-7, with 10 bases identical to TRBD2. From germline, CDR1 is SQVTM and CDR2 ANQGSEA. The CDR3 is made up of 13 amino acids. The J segment lost 5 bases and the V segment lost 1 base, leaving 2 bases of the junction unmatched. The CDR3 DNA is TGCAGCGTTGAAGGTCTAGCGGGAGACGAGCAGTACTTC. Its protein is CSVEGLAGDEQYF.

This clonotype has a count of ten or more. V gene TRBV15 combines with J gene TRBJ1-1; 7 bases are a match to TRBD1. This CDR3 spans 14 amino acids. Germline V gene data show CDR1 as LNHNV and CDR2 as YYDKDF (reference sequence). Trimming cost V 0 bases and J 5 bases; bases outside gene matches: 3. CDR3 nucleotides: TGTGCCACCAGCAGAGACAGGGGGGGGACTGAAGCTTTCTTT. It codes for CATSRDRGGTEAFF.